The sequence of this T cell receptor beta chain was determined in a study of blood T cells in healthy people across ages. A second PCR, run for about 7 to 11 cycles, used a sample-barcoded 5' primer plus a J-beta primer mix. Using its own MiXCR run on the 5' RACE reads, TCRdb lists one record per CDR3 protein. This table holds fewer than 950,000 distinct CDR3 sequences, 53% found once. This clonotype originated in a man aged 80 or over in good health. The specimen sequenced was blood.

The CDR3 loop reads CASSQAEERRGWNEQYF. The CDR3 DNA reads as TGCGCCAGCAGCCAAGCTGAGGAGCGCAGGGGCTGGAACGAGCAGTACTTC. The chain combines TRBV4-1 with TRBJ2-4; maybe TRBD1 (6 bases). Near its end, the DNA agrees better with TRBJ2-7, so the J call may be wrong. CDR3 size: 17 residues. Looked up from germline, CDR1 is MGHRA and CDR2 is YSYEKL.